This T cell receptor beta chain was recovered during a study of T cell responses to AZD1222 COVID-19 vaccine. With regard to this clone: The antigen is unknown.

The study's findings and limits: Just five to seven AZD1222 recipients tested seropositive at baseline. Nearly half of spike-specific TCRs reportedly target variant regions that are unmutated in the B.1.351 and B.1.1.7 variants. Two doses of AZD1222 preceded a rise in Spike-specific TCR breadth and depth.

Repertoires were generated with immunoSEQ multiplex PCR, while TCRdb's copy carries only in-frame clones and drops some. The data hold approximately 180,000 clones, with around 88% observed a single time. CDR3 length: 19 amino acids. Germline trimming cut 3 bases from V and 8 bases from J; bases unmatched to any gene: 17. Germline V gene data show CDR1 as SGHRS and CDR2 as YFSETQ. The V call is TRBV5-1, the J call TRBJ1-4, with 12 nucleotides matching TRBD1. The sequence was collected from an adult in good health. This specimen was peripheral blood, taken on day 0 of AZD1222 vaccination. CDR3 nucleotides: TGCGCCAGCAGCTGGCGTCCCGGGACAGGGGGCAGCGGACGGGAAAAACTGTTTTTT. Encoded protein: CASSWRPGTGGSGREKLFF.